The rows below give T cell receptor beta chains drawn from one sample of a study of cytomegalovirus exposure and HLA in healthy donors. TCRdb's copy holds only in-frame clones and misses some; the assay was immunoSEQ multiplex PCR. The table has some 150,000 clones, 70% to 90% seen once. Sequenced input: PBMCs. Receptors originate from a woman aged 25 to 39 in good health and CMV-seropositive. CDR3s include the opening cysteine and the closing phenylalanine or tryptophan. The order of the fields is D gene, V gene, CDR3 length, CDR3 protein. The D gene is left open where the match is weak.

>NA|TRBV6-6|16
CASSYVQWDSQETQYF
>TRBD1|TRBV29-1|14
CSVGWLQGEGEQYF
>NA|TRBV5-1|14
CASSQTGVQETQYF
>TRBD1|TRBV15|17
CATSRDLATGITGELFF
>TRBD1|TRBV7-2|17
CASSLEILRDREGGYTF
>NA|TRBV5-1|17
CASSLGPLDRPYNEQFF
>TRBD1|TRBV19|12
CASARTGWVVFF
>TRBD1|TRBV5-4|13
CASSEGAHQPQHF
>NA|TRBV5-4|15
CASSLGLPNTGELFF
>NA|TRBV29-1|15
CSVERRGIAGNTIYF
>NA|TRBV20-1|10
CSARDTEAFF
>NA|TRBV7-8|17
CASSLAQYLYSNQPQHF
>TRBD1|TRBV29-1|13
CSVDPGGELGYTF
>NA|TRBV18|16
CASSPQRRGSTYGYTF
>TRBD1|TRBV7-2|15
CASSSTGNSGNTIYF
>TRBD1|TRBV19|16
CASSDPGGSGANVLTF
>NA|TRBV11-2|17
CASSPKPAGPLRSGYTF
>TRBD2|TRBV7-9|16
CSSSLTAGGLADTQYF
>TRBD2|TRBV5-6|16
CASRTRQLAGVYEQYF
>TRBD1|TRBV18|16
CASSPRRTGLYNEQFF
>NA|TRBV5-1|15
CASRDARGGGTEAFF
>NA|TRBV7-2|16
CASSLDRTATYNEQFF
>TRBD2|TRBV6-4|15
CASSENRGGTDTQYF
>TRBD1|TRBV6-1|15
CASSATTGSLYGYTF
>TRBD2|TRBV7-9|16
CASSLALAGEHNEQFF
>TRBD1|TRBV4-3|15
CASSQMATGLYGYTF